These 18 T cell receptor beta chains share one sample of origin, sequenced in a study of molecular identifiers for immune sequencing clone quantification. Each CDR3 protein gets one entry after TCRdb re-called the PCR reads with MiXCR. The sample carries under 800,000 distinct CDR3 sequences, 25% recorded once. The sequenced material came from naive CD8+ T cells from blood, with Jurkat cell RNA spiked in. The subset is: FACS-sorted CD8+CD4-CCR7+CD45RA+ naive T cells. These receptor sequences come from a human donor in good health. Some libraries in this study had Jurkat cell RNA spiked in.

The V and J genes are TRBV13 and TRBJ1-1, with D unclear. This CDR3 comprises 12 residues. Between the trimmed V and J ends, which lost 0 bases and 6 bases, there was a span of 5 bases. Germline V lookup: CDR1 PRHDT, CDR2 FYEKMQ (reference sequence). As DNA, the CDR3 is TGTGCCAGCAGCTTAGGGGCCCCTGAAGCTTTCTTT. Its translation is CASSLGAPEAFF. Filled out from reference TRBV13 and TRBJ1-1, the complete variable domain reads AAGVIQSPRHLIKEKRETATLKCYPIPRHDTVYWYQQGPGQDPQFLISFYEKMQSDKGSIPDRFSAQQFSDYHSELNMSSLELGDSALYFCASSLGAPEAFFGQGTRLTVV.

This clonotype was counted at least ten times. The chain is built from TRBV12-3 or TRBV12-4 and TRBJ2-2, with 7 bases matching TRBD1. The CDR3 extends over 14 amino acids. Losses at the gene ends were 6 bases for V and 0 bases for J; bases not matched to a gene: 1. In DNA, the CDR3 is TGTGCCAGCAGGGACAGGACGAACACCGGGGAGCTGTTTTTT. It is translated as CASRDRTNTGELFF.

This clonotype was seen many times. V and J are TRBV6-5 and TRBJ2-7, with 8 bases matching TRBD1. Germline values: CDR1 MNHEY, CDR2 SVGAGI. The CDR3 extends over 16 amino acids. The J segment lost 2 bases and the V segment lost 2 bases, leaving 8 bases of the junction unmatched. The CDR3 region has the DNA TGTGCCAGCAGTTACGAGCCGGACAGGGAGGCCTACGAGCAGTACTTC. This gives the protein CASSYEPDREAYEQYF.

On this clonotype itself: A read error may be the cause here, since a much bigger clone is one base away. The rearrangement links TRBV27 to TRBJ2-3; TRBD1 matches at 8 bases. CDR1 is MNHEY and CDR2 is SMNVEV in the germline V gene (reference sequence). The CDR3 totals 13 residues. The CDR3 bases are TGTGCCAGCTCCCTGTGGGGGACAGGTACGCAGTATTTT. This encodes CASSLWGTGTQYF.

This clonotype showed up many times. The J gene is TRBJ2-2, the V gene TRBV3-1; D perhaps matches TRBD2 (5 bases). From germline, CDR1 is LGHDT and CDR2 YNNKEL (reference sequence). The CDR3 runs to 14 residues. V dropped 3 bases and J dropped 7 bases, with 12 bases sitting between them. As DNA, the CDR3 is TGTGCCAGCAGCCAGGCCGGGGATATCGGGGAGCTGTTTTTT. It specifies CASSQAGDIGELFF.

At least ten counts were recorded for this clonotype. The chain links TRBV19 to TRBJ1-6; perhaps TRBD1 as D (5 bases). V was cut by 7 bases and J by 6 bases, with 10 bases left in between. CDR3 length: 13 amino acids. From germline, CDR1 is LNHDA and CDR2 SQIVND (reference sequence). CDR3 in DNA: TGTGCCAGTACCGTAGGGGTTAATTCACCCCTCCACTTT. Translated: CASTVGVNSPLHF.

This clonotype was counted ten times or more. This chain connects TRBV7-9 to TRBJ2-7; 10 bases line up with TRBD2. The CDR3 runs to 15 residues. Germline assignment: CDR1 SEHNR and CDR2 FQNEAQ (reference sequence). The trim removed 2 bases at V and 5 bases at J, leaving 6 bases unmatched. The CDR3 DNA sequence: TGTGCCAGCAGCTTATACAGCGGGAGGGCTGACGAGCAGTACTTC. Its protein product is CASSLYSGRADEQYF.

This clonotype was detected many times. The chain has TRBV5-1 and TRBJ2-3; TRBD1 aligns across 9 bases. The V and J ends lost 4 bases and 4 bases, in that order; junction bases with no gene match: 7. CDR1 and CDR2 (germline): SGHRS, YFSETQ. The length of the CDR3 is 15 residues. The CDR3 region is CASSLDRDRADTQYF. The CDR3 coding sequence is TGCGCCAGCAGCCTGGACAGGGACAGGGCAGATACGCAGTATTTT.

In this sample, this clonotype turned up many times. The genes are TRBV4-1 and TRBJ2-5; D gene uncertain. V was trimmed by 0 bases and J by 3 bases, leaving 11 bases between them. The V gene's germline CDR1 is MGHRA and CDR2 YSYEKL. This CDR3 spans 15 amino acids. In DNA, the CDR3 is TGCGCCAGCAGCCAAGACCTGACTCCTAAAGAGACCCAGTACTTC. Translating it yields CASSQDLTPKETQYF.

On this clonotype: Relative to the germline gene, one junction end is altered; a read error may explain this. This sequence joins TRBV9 and TRBJ2-7; no reliable D call. Germline CDR1 is SGDLS and CDR2 is YYNGEE. The CDR3 consists of 14 residues. The CDR3 here is CASSVTITPYEQSF. For the CDR3, the DNA is TGTGCCAGCAGCGTCACCATTACCCCTTACGAGCAGTCCTTC.

The genes are TRBV19 and TRBJ1-5; D gene unclear. In germline, CDR1 is LNHDA, CDR2 SQIVND (reference sequence). CDR3 size: 17 residues. Trimming left V 4 bases short and J 1 base short, with 17 bases between. The CDR3 sequence is CASSKSPQGMSNQPQHF. The CDR3 DNA reads TGTGCCAGTAGTAAATCCCCCCAAGGGATGAGCAATCAGCCCCAGCATTTT.

This clonotype has just a few counts. The V call is TRBV10-3, the J call TRBJ1-6; D may be TRBD1 (5 bases). CDR1 and CDR2 from the germline V gene are ENHRY and SYGVKD. The CDR3 contains 17 residues. Trimming took off 3 bases at V and 0 bases at J, with 12 bases between the two ends. The CDR3 bases are TGTGCCATCAGTGATATTACAGGCCACTCCTATAATTCACCCCTCCACTTT. This sequence encodes CAISDITGHSYNSPLHF.

The chain has TRBV28 and TRBJ1-5; D might be TRBD1 (6 bases). V was cut by 3 bases and J by 0 bases, with 12 bases left in between. There are 16 residues in the CDR3. Germline CDR1 reads MDHEN; CDR2 reads SYDVKM. CDR3 nucleotide sequence: TGTGCCAGCAGTTTGGAACAGGGTCATAGCAATCAGCCCCAGCATTTT. Encoded protein: CASSLEQGHSNQPQHF.

The chain employs TRBV27 and TRBJ1-5, with D possibly matching TRBD1 (5 bases). The V gene lost 1 base and the J gene lost 2 bases, with 18 bases spanning the gap. Germline V CDR1 and CDR2: MNHEY, SMNVEV (reference sequence). This CDR3 contains 18 residues. CDR3 DNA: TGTGCCAGCAGTTTATACCCTCCGGACATATACGGCAATCAGCCCCAGCATTTT. Amino acid sequence: CASSLYPPDIYGNQPQHF.

This clonotype was counted between two and nine times. The V call is TRBV4-1, the J call TRBJ1-1; D is ambiguous. Trimming removed 0 bases from V and 1 base from J, with 12 bases in between. Germline V gene sequence: CDR1 MGHRA, CDR2 YSYEKL. The CDR3 totals 16 residues. The CDR3 nucleotides are TGCGCCAGCAGCCAAGAGCCGGCCAGAGAGAACACTGAAGCTTTCTTT. The encoded protein is CASSQEPARENTEAFF.

This chain joins TRBV27 and TRBJ2-1; 8 bases align to TRBD2. The CDR3 totals 13 residues. In germline, CDR1 is MNHEY, CDR2 SMNVEV (reference sequence). V shed 3 bases, J shed 13 bases, and the junction held 8 bases outside the gene matches. The CDR3 reads CASSFGTGGPQFF. The CDR3 nucleotides are TGTGCCAGCAGTTTCGGAACGGGAGGGCCCCAGTTCTTC.

As concerns this clonotype: An end of the junction does not agree with germline; a read error may underlie this. The CDR3 reads CASSLAGTAEVGQEPQYF. Written as DNA, the CDR3 is TGTGCCAGCAGTTTAGCGGGGACGGCAGAAGTAGGACAAGAGCCCCAGTACTTC. This rearrangement joins TRBV12-3 or TRBV12-4 to TRBJ2-5; D might be TRBD1 or TRBD2, each matching 5 bases. This CDR3 is built from 18 residues.

There are a few counts of this clonotype. The CDR3 DNA follows: TGTGCCAGCAGTTCACTGGACAGGGAGCATGGCTACACCTTC. Encoded protein: CASSSLDREHGYTF. The chain joins TRBV12-3 or TRBV12-4 to TRBJ1-2, with 8 bases matching TRBD1. The CDR3 runs 14 residues. The V and J ends lost 4 bases and 6 bases, in that order; junction bases with no gene match: 7.